A selection of T cell receptor beta chains follows, all from one sample in a study of T cell changes during pregnancy in multiple sclerosis. This table comes from immunoSEQ multiplex PCR, and its TCRdb copy is limited to in-frame clones, with some not included. The sample holds 35,000 to 55,000 clones, 88% seen once. Sequencing was performed on CD8+ T cells from peripheral blood mononuclear cells, taken after pregnancy. The receptors stem from a female donor in good health, enrolled as a control in a pregnancy study. Each CDR3 is given with its conserved first and last residue. A D gene is named only where the DNA matches it firmly. Expanded clones are given a class, and other clones once, few, many or no size at all.

d_gene	abundance	v_gene	j_gene	CDR3aa	CDR3nt
TRBD1	.	TRBV19	TRBJ2-5	CASTLGQGVWETQYF	TGTGCCAGTACCCTTGGACAGGGGGTATGGGAGACCCAGTACTTC
.	.	TRBV7-2	TRBJ2-2	CASLGVPNTGELFF	TGTGCCAGTCTAGGGGTCCCGAACACCGGGGAGCTGTTTTTT
TRBD1	.	TRBV19	TRBJ1-1	CASSPGTGLEAFF	TGTGCCAGTAGCCCTGGGACAGGGCTTGAAGCTTTCTTT
.	.	TRBV7-8	TRBJ2-1	CASSLARRGPYNEQFF	TGTGCCAGCAGCTTAGCGCGGAGGGGGCCCTACAATGAGCAGTTCTTC
.	.	TRBV15	TRBJ1-1	CATSLDSMNTEAFF	TGTGCCACCAGCCTTGACAGTATGAACACTGAAGCTTTCTTT
.	.	TRBV4-1	TRBJ1-4	CASSQGPTGNEKLFF	TGCGCCAGCAGCCAAGGCCCGACGGGGAATGAAAAACTGTTTTTT
TRBD1	few	TRBV19	TRBJ1-5	CASSITGGNQPQHF	TGTGCCAGTAGTATAACAGGGGGTAATCAGCCCCAGCATTTT
TRBD1	.	TRBV9	TRBJ1-1	CASSVGAGGIEAFF	TGTGCCAGCAGCGTAGGTGCAGGGGGTATTGAAGCTTTCTTT
TRBD1	.	TRBV27	TRBJ2-7	CASAPGQTYEQYF	TGTGCCAGCGCCCCGGGACAGACCTACGAGCAGTACTTC
.	.	TRBV11-3	TRBJ2-1	CASSLSGPSSYNEQFF	TGTGCCAGCAGCTTATCAGGGCCCTCTTCCTACAATGAGCAGTTCTTC
TRBD1	.	TRBV4-2	TRBJ1-2	CASSQDRGDYGYTF	TGTGCCAGCAGCCAAGACAGGGGGGACTATGGCTACACCTTC
.	.	TRBV9	TRBJ2-2	CASSVSRGELFF	TGTGCCAGCAGCGTCTCCCGGGGGGAGCTGTTTTTT
.	.	TRBV27	TRBJ1-2	CASSLSPNNYGYTF	TGTGCCAGCAGTTTAAGCCCAAATAACTATGGCTACACCTTC
TRBD2	.	TRBV7-2	TRBJ2-1	CASSPLPPLAGDYNEQFF	TGTGCCAGCAGCCCTCTCCCCCCACTAGCGGGGGATTACAATGAGCAGTTCTTC
.	.	TRBV25-1	TRBJ2-5	CASSEYRGETQYF	TGTGCCAGCAGTGAATATAGGGGGGAGACCCAGTACTTC
.	.	TRBV6-1	TRBJ1-1	CASLQGMNTEAFF	TGTGCCAGCCTTCAGGGGATGAACACTGAAGCTTTCTTT
TRBD1	.	TRBV4-3	TRBJ2-2	CASSQGRTGGLTGELFF	TGCGCCAGCAGCCAGGGAAGGACAGGGGGCCTGACCGGGGAGCTGTTTTTT
.	medium-sized	TRBV5-5	TRBJ1-4	CASSLEPRSGAEKLFF	TGTGCCAGCAGCTTGGAGCCCCGGAGCGGGGCTGAAAAACTGTTTTTT
.	.	TRBV10-2	TRBJ1-1	CASSESAWNTEAFF	TGCGCCAGCAGTGAGTCGGCATGGAACACTGAAGCTTTCTTT
TRBD1	.	TRBV30	TRBJ1-6	CAWSCTGGADNSPLHF	TGTGCCTGGAGTTGTACAGGGGGGGCGGATAATTCACCCCTCCACTTT
.	.	TRBV4-3	TRBJ1-1	CASSRLTGNTEAFF	TGCGCCAGCAGCCGACTGACGGGGAACACTGAAGCTTTCTTT
.	.	TRBV7-8	TRBJ2-2	CASSFKVGAGELFF	TGTGCCAGCAGCTTCAAGGTCGGGGCCGGGGAGCTGTTTTTT
.	.	TRBV4-3	TRBJ1-6	CASSQAARSPLHF	TGCGCCAGCAGCCAAGCGGCGAGGTCACCCCTCCACTTT
.	once	TRBV28	TRBJ1-1	CATTLVTNTEAFF	TGTGCCACCACCCTGGTAACTAACACTGAAGCTTTCTTT